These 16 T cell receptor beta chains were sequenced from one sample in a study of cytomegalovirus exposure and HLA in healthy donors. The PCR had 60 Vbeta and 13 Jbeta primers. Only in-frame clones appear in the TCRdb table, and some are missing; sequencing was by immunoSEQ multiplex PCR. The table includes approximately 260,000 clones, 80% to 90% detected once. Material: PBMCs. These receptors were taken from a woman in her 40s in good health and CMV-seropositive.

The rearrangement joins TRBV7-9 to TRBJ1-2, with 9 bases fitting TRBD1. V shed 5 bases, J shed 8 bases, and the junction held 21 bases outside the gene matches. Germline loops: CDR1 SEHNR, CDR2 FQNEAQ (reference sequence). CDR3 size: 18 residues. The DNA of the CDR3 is TGTGCCAGCAGCCCTCCAGGGACAGGGAGACCGCTGCCTGAAGGCTACACCTTC. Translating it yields CASSPPGTGRPLPEGYTF.

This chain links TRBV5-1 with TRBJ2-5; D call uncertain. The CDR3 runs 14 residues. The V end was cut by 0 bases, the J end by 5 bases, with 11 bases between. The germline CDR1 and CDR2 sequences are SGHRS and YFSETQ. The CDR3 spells CASSLGPSLETQYF. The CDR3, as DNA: TGCGCCAGCAGCTTGGGCCCTAGTTTGGAGACCCAGTACTTC.

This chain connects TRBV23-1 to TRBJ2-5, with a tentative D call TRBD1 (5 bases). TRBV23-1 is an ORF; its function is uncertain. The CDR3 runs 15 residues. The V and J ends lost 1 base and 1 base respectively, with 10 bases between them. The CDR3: CASSQLAGCQETQYF. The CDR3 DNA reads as TGCGCCAGCAGTCAATTGGCAGGGTGCCAAGAGACCCAGTACTTC.

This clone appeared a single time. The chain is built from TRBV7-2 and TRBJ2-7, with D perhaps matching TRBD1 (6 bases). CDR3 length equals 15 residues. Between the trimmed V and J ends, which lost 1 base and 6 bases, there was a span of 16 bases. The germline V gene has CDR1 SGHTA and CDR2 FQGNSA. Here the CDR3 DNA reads TGTGCCAGCAGCTTAGTAGGGACACAAATAGGCGAGCAGTACTTC. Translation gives CASSLVGTQIGEQYF.

The CDR3 here is CASSPGTRGPVAKNIQYF. The DNA of the CDR3 is TGTGCCAGCAGCCCCGGGACTAGGGGCCCGGTAGCCAAAAACATTCAGTACTTC. The genes are TRBV11-3 and TRBJ2-4, with 8 bases identical to TRBD2. There are 18 residues in the CDR3. V lost 5 bases, J lost 0 bases, and 12 bases stayed unmatched. The germline V gene encodes CDR1 SGHNT and CDR2 YENEEA.

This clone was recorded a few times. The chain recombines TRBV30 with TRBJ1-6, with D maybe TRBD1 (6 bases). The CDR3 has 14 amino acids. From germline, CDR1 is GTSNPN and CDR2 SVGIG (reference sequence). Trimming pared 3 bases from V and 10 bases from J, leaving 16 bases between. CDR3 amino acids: CAWRWTEVRSPLHF. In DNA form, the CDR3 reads TGTGCCTGGAGGTGGACAGAAGTGAGATCACCCCTCCACTTT. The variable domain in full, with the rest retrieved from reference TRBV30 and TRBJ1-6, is SQTIHQWPATLVQPVGSPLSLECTVEGTSNPNLYWYRQAAGRGLQLLFYSVGIGQISSEVPQNLSASRPQDRQFILSSKKLLLSDSGFYLCAWRWTEVRSPLHFGNGTRLTVT.

The CDR3 DNA sequence: TGTGCCAGCAGTTTGGACAGGTACACTGAAGCTTTCTTT. The encoded protein is CASSLDRYTEAFF. This chain links TRBV2 with TRBJ1-1; the match to TRBD1 covers 7 bases. This CDR3 region has 13 residues. Germline V CDR1 and CDR2: SNHLY, FYNNEI. V lost 5 bases and J lost 3; bases outside the gene matches: 3.

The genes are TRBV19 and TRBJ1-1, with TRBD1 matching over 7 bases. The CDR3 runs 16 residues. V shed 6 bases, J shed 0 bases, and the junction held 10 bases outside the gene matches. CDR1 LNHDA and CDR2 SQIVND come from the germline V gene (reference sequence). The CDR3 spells CASRPSGQAMNTEAFF. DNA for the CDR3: TGTGCCAGTAGACCATCCGGACAGGCGATGAACACTGAAGCTTTCTTT.

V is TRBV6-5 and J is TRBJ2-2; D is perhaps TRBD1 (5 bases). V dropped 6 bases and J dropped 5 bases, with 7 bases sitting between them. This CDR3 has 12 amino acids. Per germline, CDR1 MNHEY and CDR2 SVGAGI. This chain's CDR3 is CASSRETGELFF. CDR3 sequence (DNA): TGTGCCAGCAGCAGGGAAACCGGGGAGCTGTTTTTT.

The CDR3 DNA reads TGTGCCAGTAGCCAGCCTAGCGGGGGGACAGGGGGCCCCCAGCATTTT. Translated, it gives CASSQPSGGTGGPQHF. The chain employs TRBV19 and TRBJ1-5; 12 positions agree with TRBD1. Looked up from germline, CDR1 is LNHDA and CDR2 is SQIVND (reference sequence). This CDR3 contains 16 residues. Germline trimming cut 6 bases from V and 10 bases from J; bases unmatched to any gene: 13.

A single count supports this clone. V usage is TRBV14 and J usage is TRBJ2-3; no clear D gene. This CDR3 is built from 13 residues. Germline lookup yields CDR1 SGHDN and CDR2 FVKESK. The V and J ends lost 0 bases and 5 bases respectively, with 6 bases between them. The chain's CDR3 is CASSQDRVDTQYF. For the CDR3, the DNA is TGTGCCAGCAGCCAAGATCGAGTAGATACGCAGTATTTT.

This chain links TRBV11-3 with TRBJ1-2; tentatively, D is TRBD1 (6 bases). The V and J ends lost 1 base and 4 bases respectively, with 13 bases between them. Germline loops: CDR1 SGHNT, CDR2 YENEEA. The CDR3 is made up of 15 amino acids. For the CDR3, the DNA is TGTGCCAGCAGCTTAGTACAGGGTGGCGTCTATGGCTACACCTTC. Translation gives CASSLVQGGVYGYTF.

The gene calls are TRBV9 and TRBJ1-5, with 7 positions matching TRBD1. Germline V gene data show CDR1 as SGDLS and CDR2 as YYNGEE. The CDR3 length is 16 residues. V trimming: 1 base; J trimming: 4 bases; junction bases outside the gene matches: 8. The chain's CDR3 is CASSVSDDRVNQPQHF. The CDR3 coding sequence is TGTGCCAGCAGCGTAAGCGATGACAGGGTTAATCAGCCCCAGCATTTT.

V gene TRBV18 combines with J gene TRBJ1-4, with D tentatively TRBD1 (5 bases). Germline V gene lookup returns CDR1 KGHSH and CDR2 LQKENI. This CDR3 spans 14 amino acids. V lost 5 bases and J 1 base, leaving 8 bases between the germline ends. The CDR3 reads CASSWGLTNEKLFF. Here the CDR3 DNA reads TGTGCCAGCTCATGGGGCTTAACTAATGAAAAACTGTTTTTT.

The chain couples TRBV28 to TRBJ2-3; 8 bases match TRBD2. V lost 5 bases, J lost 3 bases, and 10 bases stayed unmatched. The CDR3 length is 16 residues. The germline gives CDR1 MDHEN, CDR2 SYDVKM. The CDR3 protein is CASSLGGAGATDTQYF. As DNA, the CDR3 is TGTGCCAGCAGTCTCGGGGGGGCGGGAGCGACAGATACGCAGTATTTT.

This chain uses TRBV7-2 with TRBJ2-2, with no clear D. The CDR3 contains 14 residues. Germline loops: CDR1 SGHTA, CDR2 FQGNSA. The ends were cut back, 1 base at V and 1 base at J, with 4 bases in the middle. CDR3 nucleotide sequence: TGTGCCAGCAGCTTAGGGCAGAACACCGGGGAGCTGTTTTTT. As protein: CASSLGQNTGELFF.